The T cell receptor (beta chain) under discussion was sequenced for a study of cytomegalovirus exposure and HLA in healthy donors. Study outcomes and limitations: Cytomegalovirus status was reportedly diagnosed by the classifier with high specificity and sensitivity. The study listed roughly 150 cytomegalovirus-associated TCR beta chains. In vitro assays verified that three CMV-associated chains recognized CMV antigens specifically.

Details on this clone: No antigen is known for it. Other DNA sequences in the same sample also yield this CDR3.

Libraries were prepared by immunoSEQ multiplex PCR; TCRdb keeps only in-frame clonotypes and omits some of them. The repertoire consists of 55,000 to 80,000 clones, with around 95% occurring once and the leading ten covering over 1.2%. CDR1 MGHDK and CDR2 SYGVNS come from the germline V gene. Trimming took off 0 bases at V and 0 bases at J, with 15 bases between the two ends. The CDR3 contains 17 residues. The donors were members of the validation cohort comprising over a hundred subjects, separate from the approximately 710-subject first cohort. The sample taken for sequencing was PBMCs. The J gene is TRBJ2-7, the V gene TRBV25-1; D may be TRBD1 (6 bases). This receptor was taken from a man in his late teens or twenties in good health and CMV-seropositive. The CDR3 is CASSEYFEGESSYEQYF. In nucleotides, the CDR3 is TGTGCCAGCAGTGAATATTTCGAGGGGGAAAGCTCCTACGAGCAGTACTTC.